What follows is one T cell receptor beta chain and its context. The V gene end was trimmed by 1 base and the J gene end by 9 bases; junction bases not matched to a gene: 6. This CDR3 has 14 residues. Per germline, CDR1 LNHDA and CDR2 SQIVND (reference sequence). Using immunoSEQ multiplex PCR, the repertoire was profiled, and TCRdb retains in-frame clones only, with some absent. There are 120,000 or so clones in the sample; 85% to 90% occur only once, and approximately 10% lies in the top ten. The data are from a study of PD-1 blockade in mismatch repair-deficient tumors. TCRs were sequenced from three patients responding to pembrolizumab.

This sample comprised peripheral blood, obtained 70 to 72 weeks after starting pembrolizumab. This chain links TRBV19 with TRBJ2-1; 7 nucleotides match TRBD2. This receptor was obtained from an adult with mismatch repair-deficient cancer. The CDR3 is CASSIVGPGGEQFF. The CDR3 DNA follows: TGTGCCAGTAGTATAGTGGGCCCGGGGGGTGAGCAGTTCTTC.